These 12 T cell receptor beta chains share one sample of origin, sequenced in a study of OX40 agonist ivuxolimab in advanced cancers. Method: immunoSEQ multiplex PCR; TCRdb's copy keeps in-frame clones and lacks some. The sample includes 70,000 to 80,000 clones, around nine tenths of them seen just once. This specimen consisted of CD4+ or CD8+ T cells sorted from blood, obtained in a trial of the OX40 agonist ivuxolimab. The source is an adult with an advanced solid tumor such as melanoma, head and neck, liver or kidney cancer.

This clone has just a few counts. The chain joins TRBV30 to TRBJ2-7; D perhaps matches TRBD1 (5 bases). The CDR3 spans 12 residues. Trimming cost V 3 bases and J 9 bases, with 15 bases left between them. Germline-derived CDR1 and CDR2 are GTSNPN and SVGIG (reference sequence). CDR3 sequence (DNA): TGTGCCTGGAGGCAGGGTACCCTAGGGCAGTACTTC. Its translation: CAWRQGTLGQYF.

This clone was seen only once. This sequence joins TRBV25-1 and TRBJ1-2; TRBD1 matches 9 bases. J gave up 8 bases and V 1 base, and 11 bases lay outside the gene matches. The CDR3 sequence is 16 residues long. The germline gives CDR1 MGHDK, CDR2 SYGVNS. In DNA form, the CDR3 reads TGTGCCAGCAGTGAATCCCCGACAGGGGGGAGCAGCGGCTACACCTTC. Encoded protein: CASSESPTGGSSGYTF.

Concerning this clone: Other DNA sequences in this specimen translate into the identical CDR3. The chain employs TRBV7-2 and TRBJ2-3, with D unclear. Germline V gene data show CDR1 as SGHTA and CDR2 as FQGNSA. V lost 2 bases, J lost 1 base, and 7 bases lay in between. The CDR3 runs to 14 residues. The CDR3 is CASSLSAGTDTQYF. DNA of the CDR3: TGTGCCAGCAGCTTATCGGCAGGCACAGATACGCAGTATTTT.

Here the CDR3 DNA reads TGTGCCAGCAGTTACAGGGGGAATGAGCAGTTCTTC. Protein: CASSYRGNEQFF. The chain joins TRBV6-5 to TRBJ2-1, with D possibly being TRBD1 (6 bases). Germline V gives CDR1 MNHEY, CDR2 SVGAGI. V shed 2 bases and J shed 7 bases, with 6 bases lying between them. This CDR3 region has 12 residues.

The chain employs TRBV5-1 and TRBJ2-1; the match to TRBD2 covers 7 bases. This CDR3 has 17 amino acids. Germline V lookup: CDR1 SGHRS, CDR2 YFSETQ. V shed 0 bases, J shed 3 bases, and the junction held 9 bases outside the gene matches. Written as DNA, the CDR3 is TGCGCCAGCAGCTTGGTGTCCGGAAGCGGGGACTACAATGAGCAGTTCTTC. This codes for CASSLVSGSGDYNEQFF.

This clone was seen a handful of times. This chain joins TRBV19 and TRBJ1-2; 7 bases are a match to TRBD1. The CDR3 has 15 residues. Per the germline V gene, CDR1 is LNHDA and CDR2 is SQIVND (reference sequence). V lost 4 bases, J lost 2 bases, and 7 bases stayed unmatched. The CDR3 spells CASSKYQQGNYGYTF. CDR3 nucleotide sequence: TGTGCCAGTAGTAAATACCAACAGGGGAACTATGGCTACACCTTC.

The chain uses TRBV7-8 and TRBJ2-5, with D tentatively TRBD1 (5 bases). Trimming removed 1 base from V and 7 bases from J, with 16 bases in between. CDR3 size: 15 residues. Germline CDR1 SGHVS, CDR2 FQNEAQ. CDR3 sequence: CASSLGGTGLGTQYF. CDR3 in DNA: TGTGCCAGCAGCTTAGGGGGAACAGGATTGGGGACCCAGTACTTC.

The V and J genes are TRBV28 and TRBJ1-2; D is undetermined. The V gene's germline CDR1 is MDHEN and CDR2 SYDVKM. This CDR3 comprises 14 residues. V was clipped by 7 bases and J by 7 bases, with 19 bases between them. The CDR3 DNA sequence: TGTGCCAGCAAAGAGTTTATTATAACGGGTGGCTACACCTTC. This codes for CASKEFIITGGYTF.

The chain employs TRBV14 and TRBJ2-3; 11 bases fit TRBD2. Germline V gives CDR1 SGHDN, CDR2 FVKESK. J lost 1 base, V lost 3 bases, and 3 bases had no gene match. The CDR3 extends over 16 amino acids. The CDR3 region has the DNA TGTGCCAGCAGCCACCTTAGCGGGAGGGGCACAGATACGCAGTATTTT. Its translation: CASSHLSGRGTDTQYF.

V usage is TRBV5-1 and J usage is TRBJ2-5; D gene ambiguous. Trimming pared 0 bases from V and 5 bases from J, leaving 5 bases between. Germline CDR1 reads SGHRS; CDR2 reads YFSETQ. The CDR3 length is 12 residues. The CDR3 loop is CASSLAWETQYF. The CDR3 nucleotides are TGCGCCAGCAGCTTGGCATGGGAGACCCAGTACTTC.

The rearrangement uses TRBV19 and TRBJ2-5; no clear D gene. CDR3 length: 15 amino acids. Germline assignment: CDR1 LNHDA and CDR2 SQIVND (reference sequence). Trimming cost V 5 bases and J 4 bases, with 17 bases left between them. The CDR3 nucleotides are TGTGCCAGTAGTCGAACGACTGAGTGGGTAGAGACCCAGTACTTC. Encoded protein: CASSRTTEWVETQYF.

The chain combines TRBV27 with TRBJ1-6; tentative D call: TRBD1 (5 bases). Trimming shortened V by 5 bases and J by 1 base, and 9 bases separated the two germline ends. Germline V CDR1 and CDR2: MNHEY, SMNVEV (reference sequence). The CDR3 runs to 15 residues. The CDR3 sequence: CASSQQGSYNSPLHF. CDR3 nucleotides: TGTGCCAGCAGTCAGCAGGGATCCTATAATTCACCCCTCCACTTT.